This passage covers 6 T cell receptor beta chains from one sample sequenced in a study of blood T cell repertoires in COVID-19. Assay: immunoSEQ multiplex PCR; the TCRdb copy retains only in-frame clones and omits some. The sample includes around 310,000 clones, almost 90% seen only once; the top ten take around 0.93%. Sequenced input: peripheral blood. Receptors were obtained from a woman aged 40 to 50 with COVID-19, enrolled during active disease.

The chain carries TRBV6-2 or TRBV6-3 and TRBJ2-7; D gene unclear. Trimming removed 0 bases at V and 3 bases at J, with 9 bases between. This CDR3 contains 14 residues. The germline CDR1 and CDR2 sequences are MNHEY and SVGEGT. CDR3 DNA: TGTGCCAGCAGTTACTCTGTCAGTAACTACGAGCAGTACTTC. Protein: CASSYSVSNYEQYF.

The J gene is TRBJ2-7, the V gene TRBV6-2 or TRBV6-3; 9 bases agree with TRBD1. Germline values: CDR1 MNHEY, CDR2 SVGEGT. The CDR3 runs 17 residues. V lost 1 base and J lost 3; bases outside the gene matches: 10. The CDR3 region is CASSYLRDRDSGYEQYF. The CDR3 nucleotides are TGTGCCAGCAGTTACTTGAGGGACAGGGACTCCGGCTACGAGCAGTACTTC.

In this sample, this clone turned up once. The chain is built from TRBV5-6 and TRBJ1-5, with D possibly matching TRBD1 (5 bases). The V gene's germline CDR1 is SGHDT and CDR2 YYEEEE. This CDR3 comprises 16 residues. The V end lost 3 bases, the J end lost 4 bases, and 17 bases lay between the germline ends. CDR3 sequence reads: CASSSRGGVGNQPQHF. CDR3 bases: TGTGCCAGCAGCTCGAGGGGAGGGGTAGGAAATCAGCCCCAGCATTTT. The variable domain in full, completed from reference TRBV5-6 and TRBJ1-5, reads DAGVTQSPTHLIKTRGQQVTLRCSPKSGHDTVSWYQQALGQGPQFIFQYYEEEERQRGNFPDRFSGHQFPNYSSELNVNALLLGDSALYLCASSSRGGVGNQPQHFGDGTRLSIL.

The CDR3 is CASSPGPGGTGANVLTF. The DNA of the CDR3 is TGTGCCAGCTCACCCGGGCCAGGCGGGACTGGGGCCAACGTCCTGACTTTC. The chain is built from TRBV18 and TRBJ2-6; tentatively, D is TRBD2 (6 bases). CDR3 length: 17 amino acids. The ends were cut back, 3 bases at V and 2 bases at J, with 14 bases in the middle. Looked up from germline, CDR1 is KGHSH and CDR2 is LQKENI.

The chain joins TRBV7-2 to TRBJ1-3; D possibly corresponds to TRBD1 (5 bases). This CDR3 is built from 16 residues. Trimming took off 5 bases at V and 0 bases at J, with 14 bases between the two ends. From germline, CDR1 is SGHTA and CDR2 FQGNSA. CDR3 protein: CASSPRGFSSGNTIYF. The CDR3 nucleotides read TGTGCCAGCAGCCCCCGGGGGTTTTCCTCTGGAAACACCATATATTTT.

The chain is built from TRBV5-1 and TRBJ1-2; D might be TRBD1 (5 bases). CDR1 SGHRS and CDR2 YFSETQ come from the germline V gene. CDR3 length: 16 residues. V lost 1 base to trimming and J lost 8 bases, with 21 bases between them. CDR3 residues: CASSLFSGDRLDGYTF. The DNA for the CDR3 is TGCGCCAGCAGCTTGTTTTCGGGGGATAGGTTGGACGGCTACACCTTC.